Sequencing of this T cell receptor beta chain was carried out in a study of T cell repertoires in cytomegalovirus infection. This CDR3 has 14 residues. Germline V lookup: CDR1 SGHVS, CDR2 FNYEAQ. Trimming removed 5 bases at V and 0 bases at J, with 11 bases between. TCRdb called the reads again in MiXCR, with one record for every CDR3 protein. The sample records roughly 170,000 distinct CDR3 sequences, about 20% being singletons. Findings and limits, study-wide: What dominated the ex vivo response were HLA-C-restricted CMV-specific TCR beta clonotypes.

This clonotype was detected only a few times. The antigen remains undetermined. V gene TRBV7-6 combines with J gene TRBJ2-7; D unresolved. The sequencing used CD8+ T cells from cultured PBMCs, collected from culture after CMV antigen stimulation. The sequence was obtained from a human donor in good health (CMV status not recorded). Some clones in this sample may be carry-over from other donors' samples. CDR3 in DNA: TGTGCCAGCAGCCCCGTGCACGGCTCCTACGAGCAGTACTTC. It specifies CASSPVHGSYEQYF.